These 22 T cell receptor beta chains share one sample of origin, sequenced in a study of human T cells and chemical hapten exposure. Sample time point: patch test 1, 2 weeks after DPC sensitization. Treatment: therapeutic diphenylcyclopropenone sensitization with weekly scalp DPC. TCRdb re-called the RACE reads through MiXCR, storing one row per CDR3 protein. In the table there are about 71,000 distinct CDR3 sequences, more than 8% of which are singletons. The sequencing used whole blood, collected in connection with sensitization to the hapten diphenylcyclopropenone (DPC). The receptors shown here come from a woman in her forties with alopecia areata. Some clones in this sample may be carry-over from other donors' samples.

The chain combines TRBV7-2 with TRBJ2-2, with 8 bases fitting TRBD2. J gave up 3 bases and V 3 bases, and 6 bases lay outside the gene matches. The CDR3 consists of 16 residues. The germline CDR1 and CDR2 sequences are SGHTA and FQGNSA. CDR3 coding DNA: TGTGCCAGCAGCTTCGGGCGGGGGGCTTACACCGGGGAGCTGTTTTTT. Protein product: CASSFGRGAYTGELFF.

At least ten counts were recorded for this clonotype. In DNA form, the CDR3 reads TGTGCCAGCAGGTCCTCGGGGGGGCCCACAGATACGCAGTATTTT. Translated: CASRSSGGPTDTQYF. This rearrangement joins TRBV6-2 or TRBV6-3 to TRBJ2-3; TRBD2 agrees at 8 bases. The CDR3 is 15 amino acids. Germline trimming cut 6 bases from V and 2 bases from J; bases unmatched to any gene: 7. In germline, CDR1 is MNHEY, CDR2 SVGEGT.

This clonotype showed up just a few times. The chain carries TRBV12-3 or TRBV12-4 and TRBJ2-5, with D possibly matching TRBD2 (6 bases). The CDR3 loop spans 15 amino acids. V lost 3 bases and J 4 bases, leaving 15 bases between the germline ends. The CDR3 DNA sequence: TGTGCCAGCAGTTTGATGGGAGGCGGGGCAGAGACCCAGTACTTC. Its translation is CASSLMGGGAETQYF.

This clonotype was seen only once. CDR3 loop: CATGQRGGANEKLFF. The DNA for the CDR3 is TGTGCCACGGGACAACGAGGAGGGGCTAATGAAAAACTGTTTTTT. This chain connects TRBV12-3 or TRBV12-4 to TRBJ1-4; tentatively, D is TRBD1 (6 bases). CDR3 length: 15 amino acids. V gave up 10 bases and J gave up 3 bases, with 18 bases separating them.

In its sample, this clonotype was seen a few times. J is TRBJ2-7 and V is TRBV11-2, with D perhaps TRBD2 (7 bases). This CDR3 region has 15 residues. Germline values: CDR1 SGHAT, CDR2 FQNNGV. The V end was cut by 5 bases, the J end by 4 bases, with 18 bases between. CDR3: CASSNHAGAGYEQYF. In DNA form, the CDR3 reads TGTGCCAGCAGCAATCATGCGGGGGCAGGTTACGAGCAGTACTTC.

The table lists this clonotype with many counts. The chain has TRBV3-1 and TRBJ2-3; 9 nucleotides agree with TRBD2. With V trimmed by 4 bases and J by 2 bases, 10 bases remained unmatched. The germline V gene has CDR1 LGHDT and CDR2 YNNKEL (reference sequence). CDR3 size: 17 residues. CDR3 loop: CASSLRLAGRYTDTQYF. The CDR3 bases are TGTGCCAGCAGCCTAAGGCTAGCGGGAAGATACACAGATACGCAGTATTTT.

A few counts support this clonotype. The V call is TRBV6-2 or TRBV6-3, the J call TRBJ2-1; D call uncertain. Germline CDR1 reads MNHEY; CDR2 reads SVGEGT. This CDR3 contains 11 residues. The V end was cut by 5 bases, the J end by 10 bases, with 9 bases between. The DNA for the CDR3 is TGTGCCAGCAGTCACACCTGGGAGCAGTTCTTC. This encodes CASSHTWEQFF.

This clonotype has ten or more counts. V is TRBV28 and J is TRBJ2-1; TRBD1 matches at 9 bases. The CDR3 has 16 residues. Per the germline V gene, CDR1 is MDHEN and CDR2 is SYDVKM. With V trimmed by 7 bases and J by 6 bases, 13 bases remained unmatched. CDR3 DNA: TGTGCCAGCACCTCTGTAACAGGGGGCGCGGGCAATGAGCAGTTCTTC. Translation gives CASTSVTGGAGNEQFF.

This clonotype was seen at least ten times. The rearrangement joins TRBV29-1 to TRBJ2-7; D might be TRBD1 (6 bases). The germline CDR1 and CDR2 sequences are SQVTM and ANQGSEA. There are 12 residues in the CDR3. V gave up 3 bases and J gave up 2 bases, with 8 bases separating them. CDR3 in amino acids: CSVDTGTYEQYF. The CDR3 DNA is TGCAGCGTTGACACAGGGACCTACGAGCAGTACTTC.

This clonotype was counted between two and nine times. The J gene is TRBJ2-5, the V gene TRBV4-1; possibly TRBD2 for D (7 bases). This CDR3 contains 15 residues. CDR1 and CDR2 (germline): MGHRA, YSYEKL. Between the trimmed V and J ends, which lost 2 bases and 7 bases, there was a span of 17 bases. CDR3 protein: CASSQIGGPGTTQYF. CDR3 nucleotide sequence: TGCGCCAGCAGCCAAATCGGGGGGCCCGGGACGACCCAGTACTTC.

V is TRBV20-1 and J is TRBJ1-1; 8 bases map to TRBD1. This CDR3 is built from 12 residues. V shed 5 bases, J shed 4 bases, and the junction held 3 bases outside the gene matches. Germline assignment: CDR1 DFQATT and CDR2 SNEGSKA (reference sequence). The CDR3 DNA follows: TGCAGTGCTTACAGGGGGATCACTGAAGCTTTCTTT. Amino acid sequence: CSAYRGITEAFF.

Many counts were recorded for this clonotype. The rearrangement joins TRBV12-3 or TRBV12-4 to TRBJ1-5; the match to TRBD1 covers 9 bases. The CDR3 consists of 16 residues. With 4 bases clipped from V and 1 base from J, the junction kept 5 bases outside the gene matches. The CDR3 loop is CASSSHRGPSNQPQHF. The CDR3 DNA reads TGTGCCAGCAGTTCGCACAGGGGGCCGAGCAATCAGCCCCAGCATTTT.

This clonotype was detected ten times or more. V gene TRBV2 combines with J gene TRBJ1-6, with D perhaps TRBD1 (5 bases). Germline loops: CDR1 SNHLY, CDR2 FYNNEI. CDR3 size: 15 residues. V was clipped by 2 bases and J by 5 bases, with 10 bases between them. CDR3 DNA sequence: TGTGCCAGCAGTGAACAGACAGCGGATAATTCACCCCTCCACTTT. Encoded protein: CASSEQTADNSPLHF.

This clonotype appeared many times. V is TRBV3-1 and J is TRBJ2-7, with TRBD2 matching over 11 bases. Per the germline V gene, CDR1 is LGHDT and CDR2 is YNNKEL (reference sequence). V shed 3 bases and J 5 bases; nucleotides not matched to a gene: 6. The CDR3 is 15 residues long. CDR3 region: CASSQTSGAGNEQYF. CDR3 in DNA: TGTGCCAGCAGCCAGACTAGCGGGGCCGGGAACGAGCAGTACTTC.

This clonotype has a count of ten or more. The chain links TRBV18 to TRBJ2-3; 10 nucleotides align to TRBD1. CDR1 is KGHSH and CDR2 is LQKENI in the germline V gene. J was trimmed by 1 base and V by 2 bases; bases with no gene match: 3. This CDR3 region has 16 residues. The CDR3 DNA follows: TGTGCCAGCTCACCAGGTGGGACAGGGGGCACAGATACGCAGTATTTT. Translation: CASSPGGTGGTDTQYF.

This clonotype showed up many times. This chain connects TRBV5-6 to TRBJ1-1; perhaps TRBD1 as D (5 bases). This CDR3 contains 14 residues. Per the germline V gene, CDR1 is SGHDT and CDR2 is YYEEEE. The V and J ends lost 4 bases and 4 bases respectively, with 14 bases between them. The CDR3 spells CASSRGPLGTEAFF. As DNA, the CDR3 is TGTGCCAGCAGCCGGGGCCCGTTGGGCACTGAAGCTTTCTTT. The variable domain in full, with the rest retrieved from reference TRBV5-6 and TRBJ1-1, is DAGVTQSPTHLIKTRGQQVTLRCSPKSGHDTVSWYQQALGQGPQFIFQYYEEEERQRGNFPDRFSGHQFPNYSSELNVNALLLGDSALYLCASSRGPLGTEAFFGQGTRLTVV.

This clonotype has only a few counts. The rearrangement uses TRBV7-2 and TRBJ2-5; 12 bases agree with TRBD2. Trimming at V came to 1 base and at J to 0 bases, leaving 0 bases not matched to a gene. This CDR3 is built from 16 residues. The germline gives CDR1 SGHTA, CDR2 FQGNSA. CDR3 amino acids: CASSLGLAGDQETQYF. In DNA form, the CDR3 reads TGTGCCAGCAGCTTAGGACTAGCGGGGGACCAAGAGACCCAGTACTTC.

The CDR3 region is CASSPGTTLPYEQYF. CDR3 nucleotide sequence: TGTGCCAGCTCACCAGGGACAACTCTTCCCTACGAGCAGTACTTC. V gene TRBV18 combines with J gene TRBJ2-7; possibly TRBD1 for D (6 bases). The CDR3 totals 15 residues. Trimming stripped 2 bases from V and 2 bases from J, with 13 bases between. Germline-derived CDR1 and CDR2 are KGHSH and LQKENI.

This clonotype has ten or more counts. The chain couples TRBV7-2 to TRBJ2-7; D remains unclear. The CDR3 covers 13 residues. Germline values: CDR1 SGHTA, CDR2 FQGNSA. Trimming pared 1 base from V and 5 bases from J, leaving 9 bases between. Here the CDR3 reads CASSLGTANEQYF. The DNA for the CDR3 is TGTGCCAGCAGCTTAGGGACCGCTAACGAGCAGTACTTC.

This clonotype appeared many times. The chain links TRBV14 to TRBJ2-5, with D perhaps TRBD1 (6 bases). Germline V lookup: CDR1 SGHDN, CDR2 FVKESK. Deletions cut 4 bases from V and 5 bases from J, with 17 bases between. This CDR3 is 15 amino acids long. The chain's CDR3 is CASSPRAGVAETQYF. DNA for the CDR3: TGTGCCAGCAGCCCCCGTGCAGGGGTGGCGGAGACCCAGTACTTC.

This clonotype has at least ten counts. The chain joins TRBV7-9 to TRBJ2-7; 8 bases are shared with TRBD2. CDR1 and CDR2 (germline): SEHNR, FQNEAQ (reference sequence). The CDR3 loop spans 13 amino acids. The J segment lost 4 bases and the V segment lost 5 bases, leaving 4 bases of the junction unmatched. Here the CDR3 reads CASSPGTRYEQYF. DNA of the CDR3: TGTGCCAGCAGCCCCGGGACTAGGTACGAGCAGTACTTC.

This clonotype has ten or more counts. The rearrangement links TRBV5-1 to TRBJ2-7; 7 bases line up with TRBD1. CDR1 and CDR2 (germline): SGHRS, YFSETQ. CDR3 length: 13 amino acids. Trimming cost V 4 bases and J 6 bases; bases outside gene matches: 7. The CDR3 sequence: CASSPGQLGEQYF. The CDR3 DNA reads TGCGCCAGCAGCCCGGGACAGCTGGGCGAGCAGTACTTC.